This T cell receptor (beta chain) was profiled in a study of cytomegalovirus exposure and HLA in healthy donors. Across the whole study: According to later analysis, the same platform produced the roughly 120 validation and several hundred first-cohort repertoires. General study findings and limits: Cytomegalovirus-associated TCR beta chains were listed, numbering roughly 150.

The V and J ends lost 1 base and 11 bases, in that order; junction bases with no gene match: 10. The germline CDR1 and CDR2 sequences are SGHTS and YDEGEE. The CDR3 is made up of 14 amino acids. Profiling relied on immunoSEQ multiplex PCR, and the TCRdb table lists in-frame clones only, not all of them. Altogether approximately 150,000 clones are present, approximately 91% being singletons, with the ten largest covering 0.55% to 0.8%. This clone has only one observation. The antigen is undetermined. The chain recombines TRBV5-8 with TRBJ1-1; TRBD1 aligns across 8 bases. Sequenced material: PBMCs. This clonotype was sampled from a man aged 18-30 years in good health and CMV-seronegative. DNA for the CDR3: TGTGCCAGCAGCTTGTCAGTCAGGGGGCAAGGGGCTTTCTTT. Amino acid sequence: CASSLSVRGQGAFF.